This TCR beta chain was sequenced in a study of shared clonotypes between healthy human individuals. Study-level findings and limits: Shared clonotypes across all four donors exceeded non-shared ones in generation probability.

Libraries were prepared by immunoSEQ multiplex PCR; TCRdb keeps only in-frame clonotypes and omits some of them. The sample consists of about a million clones, approximately 76% of them appearing once. Comment on this clone: Its specificity is unknown. The sample contains more than one DNA sequence encoding this CDR3.

Germline CDR1 and CDR2: LNHDA and SQIVND (reference sequence). This CDR3 has 14 amino acids. V lost 1 base to trimming and J lost 6 bases; unmatched junction nucleotides: 4. The sequencing sample was made of memory CD4+ T cells sorted from blood. Specified subset: CD45RA-negative fraction. This chain links TRBV19 with TRBJ1-2; 8 bases match TRBD1. The TCR was taken from a man aged 18 to 30 in good health. CDR3 region: CASSIGQGMNGYTF. CDR3 nucleotide sequence: TGTGCCAGTAGTATAGGACAGGGGATGAATGGCTACACCTTC.